The entry below describes one TCR beta chain. This sample was included in a study of cytomegalovirus exposure and HLA in healthy donors. V shed 4 bases and J 3 bases; nucleotides not matched to a gene: 3. Germline lookup yields CDR1 SGHTA and CDR2 FQGTGA. CDR3 length equals 15 residues. The study ran its PCR with 60 Vbeta and 13 Jbeta primers. Method: immunoSEQ multiplex PCR; TCRdb's copy keeps in-frame clones and lacks some. Among about 120,000 clones listed, about 80% were seen once. Everyone who donated was a healthy bone marrow donor. The gene calls are TRBV7-3 and TRBJ2-2; TRBD1 matches 9 bases. What was sequenced was PBMCs. The origin of this receptor is a man aged 30-40 years in good health and CMV-seropositive. For the CDR3, the DNA is TGTGCCAGCAGCTCACAGGGGGCCGACACCGGGGAGCTGTTTTTT. This codes for CASSSQGADTGELFF.